The entry below describes one T cell receptor beta chain. Methods used by the authors: Junction-only sequences produced by ImmunoSEQ had no quality scores, so filtering differed. Using immunoSEQ multiplex PCR, the repertoire was profiled, and TCRdb retains in-frame clones only, with some absent. V and J calls and clone size are copied from that table; D and trimming were computed from the DNA. The sample has hundreds of thousands of clones; 96% are singletons. This CDR3 spans 16 amino acids. CDR1 and CDR2 from the germline V gene are MGHRA and YSYEKL. V gave up 0 bases and J gave up 1 base, with 12 bases separating them. The naive CD8 population came from CD45RO-negative cells selected for CCR7, without terminally differentiated effector memory CD45RA+ cells. HIV-negative, healthy adults without recent acute infections or vaccinations were the donors. This record comes from a study of shared clonotypes between healthy human individuals.

The TCR comes from a woman aged 30 to 39 in good health. J is TRBJ1-2 and V is TRBV4-1; D call uncertain. Source material: naive CD8+ T cells sorted from blood. CDR3 DNA sequence: TGCGCCAGCAGCCAAGATGGTTCTGGGATTAACTATGGCTACACCTTC. Amino acid sequence: CASSQDGSGINYGYTF.